This T cell receptor beta chain is from a study of blood T cell repertoires in COVID-19 (dated by TCRdb to about 2020). With respect to the entire study: Samples from collaborators originated in the United States, Italy and Spain and spanned both the acute and convalescent phases of COVID-19. The prospective study material was composed of cDNA or gDNA derived from T cells, B-cell-depleted T cells, or PBMCs. Deeply sampled blood TCRbeta repertoires from subjects exposed to, actively infected with, or recovered from COVID-19 were included in the dataset. A freely available public database, intended as a resource for researchers studying the immune response to SARS-CoV-2, is where the repertoires were released. Samples were obtained from the ongoing ImmuneRACE study (first 160 participants) and from 950 to 1,500 subjects provided by 6 global collaborators. The sample metadata nearly always contained a de-identified subject ID, COVID-19 status, age in years and sex. Where HLA class I and class II types were available, the types were taken from metadata supplied by the sample provider, not from assay-based typing. The research as a whole found: How much clinical and demographic metadata was included differed by source and by participant, and the metadata was provided uncurated.

Details on this clone: This receptor's antigen is unknown. Base-call qualities are not available, and no considerably larger clone is one nucleotide away.

The immunoSEQ Assay, a bias-controlled multiplex PCR, was used to amplify TCRbeta CDR3 regions from genomic DNA. In the authors' own workflow: The number of nucleated cells in each sample was estimated by amplification of reference gene primers within the assay. Sequence reads were collapsed and filtered to measure the absolute abundance of every unique TCRbeta CDR3 rearrangement. For each sample, productive Simpson clonality was calculated as the square root of Simpson's diversity index across productive rearrangements. The immuneACCESS repertoire file appears here via TCRdb, limited to in-frame rearrangements. These files lack a portion of the clones; in checked studies, under half of the deficit traces to unresolved V genes, and the cause of the others is not known. Clone size and the V and J calls come from that table; the DNA yielded D and trimming. For this sample there are 93,000 or so clones; around 90% appear just once. The ten most abundant clones make up 17% of the sample.

Each collaborating institution followed its own protocols to collect whole blood in K2EDTA tubes. Collaborator samples were shipped for TCRbeta analysis as frozen whole blood, isolated PBMCs, or DNA extracted from either sample type. The source is a woman older than 75 in a cohort sampled during active COVID-19. Sequencing was done on a sample of peripheral blood.

The nucleotide sequence reads as follows: TGTGCCAGCCGTTGGACAGGGGGCTCGGATGAGCAGTTCTTC. Its coded protein is CASRWTGGSDEQFF. The rearrangement joined TRBV18 to TRBJ2-1, and TRBD1 matches 11 of the central bases. CDR3 length: 14 amino acids, cysteine to phenylalanine. Solely the CDR3 DNA is kept, with 42 bases framed from the first base. V trim: 8 bases; J trim: 8 bases; unmatched bases: 8. According to the germline V gene, CDR1 reads KGHSH and CDR2 reads LQKENI.